A single sample is the source of the 20 T cell receptor beta chains below, sequenced in a study of cytomegalovirus exposure and HLA in healthy donors. The primer mix had 60 Vbeta and 13 Jbeta primers. The protocol was immunoSEQ multiplex PCR, while the TCRdb copy is restricted to in-frame clones and leaves out a portion. This table has fewer than 95,000 clones, more than 65% appearing once. The sequenced sample consisted of PBMCs. These receptors were taken from a woman between 40 and 55 years old in good health and CMV-seropositive.

The chain links TRBV4-1 to TRBJ1-1, with D maybe TRBD1 (5 bases). There are 14 residues in the CDR3. Germline V CDR1 and CDR2: MGHRA, YSYEKL. V was pared by 4 bases and J by 3 bases, with 12 bases between. Written as DNA, the CDR3 is TGCGCCAGCAGCCTACCGGGGGTGGACACTGAAGCTTTCTTT. Translated, it gives CASSLPGVDTEAFF.

The table lists this clone with a count of one. The CDR3 here is CASSLEGTPLNTEAFF. As DNA, the CDR3 is TGTGCCAGCAGCTTAGAGGGGACTCCACTGAACACTGAAGCTTTCTTT. V and J are TRBV7-6 and TRBJ1-1; tentatively, D is TRBD1 (5 bases). This CDR3 region has 16 residues. Germline values: CDR1 SGHVS, CDR2 FNYEAQ. Trimming stripped 1 base from V and 0 bases from J, with 12 bases between.

This rearrangement joins TRBV6-1 to TRBJ1-1; D gene ambiguous. With 6 bases removed from V and 4 bases from J, the gap between germline ends came to 12 bases. The germline V gene has CDR1 MNHNS and CDR2 SASEGT. The CDR3 is 13 residues long. The CDR3 protein is CASSDLLSTEAFF. Here the CDR3 DNA reads TGTGCCAGCAGCGATCTACTGAGCACTGAAGCTTTCTTT.

This rearrangement joins TRBV11-2 to TRBJ2-1, with TRBD2 identical over 7 bases. Losses at the gene ends were 7 bases for V and 10 bases for J; bases not matched to a gene: 16. The CDR3 is made up of 15 amino acids. Germline CDR1 and CDR2: SGHAT and FQNNGV. The DNA of the CDR3 is TGTGCCAGCAACCCCGCGAGGCGGGAGTCGCAGGAGCAGTTCTTC. This gives the protein CASNPARRESQEQFF. The entire variable domain, with the rest obtained from reference TRBV11-2 and TRBJ2-1, is as follows: EAGVAQSPRYKIIEKRQSVAFWCNPISGHATLYWYQQILGQGPKLLIQFQNNGVVDDSQLPKDRFSAERLKGVDSTLKIQPAKLEDSAVYLCASNPARRESQEQFFGPGTRLTVL.

The chain joins TRBV5-3 to TRBJ2-3, with 14 nucleotides matching TRBD2. TRBV5-3 is an ORF for which the function is uncertain. Losses at the gene ends were 0 bases for V and 6 bases for J; bases not matched to a gene: 3. The CDR3 extends over 16 amino acids. The DNA of the CDR3 is TGTGCCAGAAGCTTGGTGAGACTAGCGGGGGGGGATACGCAGTATTTT. The encoded protein is CARSLVRLAGGDTQYF.

The V call is TRBV29-1, the J call TRBJ2-7, with D possibly TRBD1 on 5 matching bases. This CDR3 is 13 amino acids long. Germline-derived CDR1 and CDR2 are SQVTM and ANQGSEA. The CDR3 region has the DNA TGCCCGTGTGTGGGCAGGGTCGACGTAGAGCAGTACTTC. It codes for CPCVGRVDVEQYF.

J is TRBJ1-4 and V is TRBV15; D perhaps matches TRBD1 (6 bases). Germline CDR1 is LNHNV and CDR2 is YYDKDF (reference sequence). CDR3 length: 17 residues. V lost 3 bases and J 4 bases, leaving 18 bases between the germline ends. The DNA for the CDR3 is TGTGCCACCAGCAGTAACTCGAGGGGGTCTGATAATGAAAAACTGTTTTTT. The encoded protein is CATSSNSRGSDNEKLFF.

J is TRBJ1-1 and V is TRBV2; 7 bases are shared with TRBD1. This CDR3 has 13 amino acids. CDR1 and CDR2 (germline): SNHLY, FYNNEI. Trimming at V came to 8 bases and at J to 6 bases, leaving 9 bases not matched to a gene. Written as DNA, the CDR3 is TGTGCCAGCTCGATACAGGGGACTCCTGAAGCTTTCTTT. It yields the protein CASSIQGTPEAFF.

About this clone: The sample carries other DNA sequences with the same CDR3. The chain has TRBV18 and TRBJ1-1; TRBD1 agrees at 7 bases. The CDR3 is 13 residues long. The germline V gene encodes CDR1 KGHSH and CDR2 LQKENI. V shed 4 bases, J shed 4 bases, and the junction held 3 bases outside the gene matches. CDR3 DNA: TGTGCCAGCTCACTGGACAGGTCCACTGAAGCTTTCTTT. Translation gives CASSLDRSTEAFF.

Only a few counts were recorded for this clone. The chain uses TRBV6-5 and TRBJ2-7; the match to TRBD1 covers 8 bases. The germline gives CDR1 MNHEY, CDR2 SVGAGI. The CDR3 runs to 12 residues. Trimming cost V 6 bases and J 5 bases; bases outside gene matches: 3. The CDR3 is CASRRTGHEQYF. The CDR3 DNA reads as TGTGCCAGCAGAAGGACAGGGCACGAGCAGTACTTC.

The chain combines TRBV9 with TRBJ2-7; weak D call: TRBD2 (7 bases). V lost 0 bases to trimming and J lost 6 bases, with 13 bases between them. In germline, CDR1 is SGDLS, CDR2 YYNGEE. The CDR3 contains 14 residues. CDR3 amino acids: CASSVVGGVGEQYF. For the CDR3, the DNA is TGTGCCAGCAGCGTAGTAGGGGGGGTGGGCGAGCAGTACTTC.

The chain uses TRBV4-3 and TRBJ2-7, with a possible D match to TRBD1 (6 bases). The CDR3 consists of 15 residues. Trimming removed 1 base at V and 3 bases at J, with 13 bases between. Germline V gene lookup returns CDR1 LGHNA and CDR2 YSLEER. CDR3 amino acids: CASSQVLDSYYEQYF. The CDR3 DNA is TGCGCCAGCAGCCAAGTTCTGGACAGCTACTACGAGCAGTACTTC.

This clone was counted only a few times. V is TRBV28 and J is TRBJ2-7; perhaps TRBD1 as D (5 bases). Trimming took off 6 bases at V and 3 bases at J, with 9 bases between the two ends. This CDR3 is built from 12 residues. Germline V lookup: CDR1 MDHEN, CDR2 SYDVKM. The CDR3 nucleotides are TGTGCCAGCAGCCAGGGAAGCTACGAGCAGTACTTC. Its translation: CASSQGSYEQYF.

The chain links TRBV7-2 to TRBJ1-5; D ambiguous. The germline V gene has CDR1 SGHTA and CDR2 FQGNSA. CDR3 length: 14 amino acids. Trimming removed 1 base at V and 7 bases at J, with 11 bases between. CDR3 residues: CASSLGVSGQPQHF. DNA of the CDR3: TGTGCCAGCAGCTTAGGGGTATCGGGACAGCCCCAGCATTTT.

The genes are TRBV7-2 and TRBJ2-1; 9 bases match TRBD2. Per germline, CDR1 SGHTA and CDR2 FQGNSA. CDR3 length equals 16 residues. J was trimmed by 4 bases and V by 3 bases; bases with no gene match: 7. This CDR3 reads CASSLTAGLAYNEQFF. The CDR3 DNA reads as TGTGCCAGCAGCTTGACCGCGGGACTAGCTTACAATGAGCAGTTCTTC.

V gene TRBV7-2 combines with J gene TRBJ1-2; 10 positions agree with TRBD1. This CDR3 spans 13 amino acids. The germline CDR1 and CDR2 sequences are SGHTA and FQGNSA. V was clipped by 6 bases and J by 8 bases; unmatched bases: 6. The CDR3 coding sequence is TGTGCCAGCAGATCTGGACAGGGGGAGGGCTACACCTTC. As protein: CASRSGQGEGYTF.

The DNA of the CDR3 is TGTGCCAGCAGCGTAGATGCGGGAAGTAGAGATACGCAGTATTTT. Translating gives CASSVDAGSRDTQYF. This rearrangement joins TRBV9 to TRBJ2-3, with D perhaps matching TRBD2 (6 bases). CDR3 length: 15 residues. CDR1 is SGDLS and CDR2 is YYNGEE in the germline V gene. V was cut by 0 bases and J by 5 bases, with 13 bases left in between.

V gene TRBV5-6 combines with J gene TRBJ1-1; D may be TRBD1 (5 bases). The CDR3 is made up of 15 amino acids. V lost 2 bases and J lost 1, with 12 bases in between. Germline loops: CDR1 SGHDT, CDR2 YYEEEE. This chain's CDR3 is CASSFSTGQNTEAFF. In DNA, the CDR3 is TGTGCCAGCAGCTTCTCCACCGGACAGAACACTGAAGCTTTCTTT.

The chain joins TRBV19 to TRBJ1-2, with D possibly being TRBD1 (6 bases). The V gene lost 4 bases and the J gene lost 5 bases, with 8 bases spanning the gap. Germline V gene data show CDR1 as LNHDA and CDR2 as SQIVND (reference sequence). This CDR3 has 12 amino acids. CDR3 nucleotides: TGTGCCAGTAGTAGGACAGAGTATGGCTACACCTTC. Translated: CASSRTEYGYTF.

The chain links TRBV30 to TRBJ2-3; 11 bases agree with TRBD2. CDR3 length: 15 amino acids. V dropped 6 bases and J dropped 2; count of bases not matched to a gene: 7. Looked up from germline, CDR1 is GTSNPN and CDR2 is SVGIG (reference sequence). CDR3 nucleotide sequence: TGTGCCTGCTCACTAGCGGGGGCCCTCACAGATACGCAGTATTTT. Translating gives CACSLAGALTDTQYF. Supplemented by reference TRBV30 and TRBJ2-3, the full variable domain reads SQTIHQWPATLVQPVGSPLSLECTVEGTSNPNLYWYRQAAGRGLQLLFYSVGIGQISSEVPQNLSASRPQDRQFILSSKKLLLSDSGFYLCACSLAGALTDTQYFGPGTRLTVL.